This TCR beta chain appears in the sequencing data of a study of shared clonotypes between healthy human individuals. Broader study findings: Among donors, the sharing of clonotypes was expected to be influenced by sequencing depth.

Assay used: immunoSEQ multiplex PCR; TCRdb lists only in-frame clones, some missing. Counted here are roughly 1 million clones, roughly 70% occurring once; the ten biggest clones make up around 1.4%. About this clone: The antigen remains unidentified.

This receptor was obtained from a young man in good health. The specimen was memory CD4+ T cells sorted from blood. The sample's subset: CD45RA-negative fraction.

The CDR3 DNA reads as TGTGCCAGCAGTCTACAGGGTAGCCCCTACAATGAGCAGTTCTTC. Translating it yields CASSLQGSPYNEQFF. The V gene is TRBV2, the J gene TRBJ2-1; perhaps TRBD1 as D (6 bases). Germline CDR1 reads SNHLY; CDR2 reads FYNNEI. V lost 5 bases to trimming and J lost 2 bases, with 13 bases between them. The CDR3 has 15 residues.